One and the same sample provided the 11 T cell receptor beta chains below, sequenced in a study of cytomegalovirus exposure and HLA in healthy donors. 60 Vbeta and 13 Jbeta primers were used in PCR. The table came from immunoSEQ multiplex PCR; TCRdb's copy has only in-frame clones and leaves some out. The sample lists 200,000 to 250,000 clones, about 70% occurring once. Material for sequencing was PBMCs. Source of these receptors: a woman aged 30 to 39 in good health and CMV-seronegative.

This clone came up a few times. The V gene is TRBV7-9, the J gene TRBJ1-5; 7 bases fit TRBD1. The CDR3 contains 16 residues. V lost 1 base, J lost 5 bases, and 8 bases stayed unmatched. Germline V lookup: CDR1 SEHNR, CDR2 FQNEAQ (reference sequence). CDR3 coding DNA: TGTGCCAGCAGCTTAGGACCCCGGGACAGTTATCAGCCCCAGCATTTT. Translated: CASSLGPRDSYQPQHF.

The V and J genes are TRBV6-5 and TRBJ2-3, with 8 bases lining up with TRBD2. This CDR3 has 14 amino acids. Per the germline V gene, CDR1 is MNHEY and CDR2 is SVGAGI. The J segment lost 5 bases and the V segment lost 6 bases, leaving 7 bases of the junction unmatched. The chain's CDR3 is CASRNRGGGDTQYF. CDR3 DNA sequence: TGTGCCAGCAGGAACCGGGGGGGAGGAGATACGCAGTATTTT.

This clone occurred a few times. V usage is TRBV11-2 and J usage is TRBJ2-3, with TRBD2 as a possible D gene (6 bases). Germline values: CDR1 SGHAT, CDR2 FQNNGV. V lost 5 bases, J lost 3 bases, and 12 bases lay in between. The CDR3 totals 14 residues. CDR3 DNA: TGTGCCAGCAGCCAGACTAGGAGGACAGATACGCAGTATTTT. Translated: CASSQTRRTDTQYF.

The chain carries TRBV6-1 and TRBJ2-3; D may be TRBD1 (6 bases). The CDR3 runs 15 residues. V lost 6 bases, J lost 2 bases, and 15 bases lay in between. CDR1 and CDR2 (germline): MNHNS, SASEGT. The CDR3: CASRRSAGATDTQYF. The CDR3, as DNA: TGTGCCAGCAGGAGGAGTGCAGGGGCCACAGATACGCAGTATTTT.

This clone occurred once. The chain uses TRBV4-1 and TRBJ2-5, with 9 bases aligning to TRBD2. The germline V gene encodes CDR1 MGHRA and CDR2 YSYEKL. The CDR3 is made up of 16 amino acids. V dropped 4 bases and J dropped 4; count of bases not matched to a gene: 10. This CDR3 is CASSLAGDPRPETQYF. In DNA, the CDR3 is TGCGCCAGCAGCCTAGCGGGAGATCCCAGACCAGAGACCCAGTACTTC.

Note on this clone: An end of the junction does not agree with germline; a read error may underlie this. The V gene is TRBV7-2, the J gene TRBJ1-3; the D is unclear. The length of the CDR3 is 18 residues. Per the germline V gene, CDR1 is SGHTA and CDR2 is FQGNSA. This CDR3 is CASSLLPGPGSSGSTIYF. Written as DNA, the CDR3 is TGTGCCAGCAGCTTACTACCTGGTCCAGGCAGCTCTGGAAGCACCATATATTTT.

The chain uses TRBV7-9 and TRBJ2-5, with 9 bases that match TRBD2. Per the germline V gene, CDR1 is SEHNR and CDR2 is FQNEAQ (reference sequence). Germline trimming cut 2 bases from V and 3 bases from J; bases unmatched to any gene: 4. The CDR3 sequence is 15 residues long. The CDR3 DNA sequence: TGTGCCAGCAGCTTATGGGCTAGCGGGGAAGAGACCCAGTACTTC. This translates into CASSLWASGEETQYF.

The J gene is TRBJ2-5, the V gene TRBV9; possible D gene TRBD2, 5 bases. The end of the DNA aligns better with TRBJ2-7, so the J call may be wrong. This CDR3 is 13 amino acids long. Looked up from germline, CDR1 is SGDLS and CDR2 is YYNGEE. The CDR3 loop is CASSVAAGNEQYF. CDR3 in DNA: TGTGCCAGCAGCGTAGCAGCCGGGAACGAGCAGTACTTC.

CDR3 loop: CASRPGTGVRDTQYF. DNA for the CDR3: TGTGCCAGCAGGCCCGGGACAGGGGTTAGGGATACGCAGTATTTT. The chain carries TRBV5-4 and TRBJ2-3, with 10 positions matching TRBD1. This CDR3 is 15 amino acids long. Germline CDR1 reads SGHNT; CDR2 reads YYREEE (reference sequence). V dropped 5 bases and J dropped 6; count of bases not matched to a gene: 9.

Concerning this clone itself: At one end, the junction sequence differs from germline, possibly due to a read error. CDR3 sequence: CASSQTTGGVTGELFF. Written as DNA, the CDR3 is TGTGCTAGCAGCCAAACCACAGGGGGAGTGACCGGGGAGCTGTTTTTT. The rearrangement joins TRBV7-7 to TRBJ2-2, with TRBD1 matching 8 bases. Looked up from germline, CDR1 is SSHAT and CDR2 is FNYEAQ (reference sequence). This CDR3 region has 16 residues.

In DNA form, the CDR3 reads TGTGCCAGTAGTCCCAGGACAGGGTGGTCGACTGAAGCTTTCTTT. Translating gives CASSPRTGWSTEAFF. V and J are TRBV19 and TRBJ1-1; TRBD1 matches 8 bases. With 5 bases clipped from V and 5 bases from J, the junction kept 10 bases outside the gene matches. This CDR3 comprises 15 residues. Germline CDR1 LNHDA, CDR2 SQIVND (reference sequence).